This is a list of T cell receptor beta chains from one sample in a study of T-cell memory formation after mild COVID-19. Via MiXCR, TCRdb re-called the 5' RACE reads, giving one row per CDR3 protein. The repertoire holds some 88,000 distinct CDR3 sequences, roughly 25% seen once, with about 40% in the top ten. Sequenced material: PBMCs or a T cell subset sorted from them (not recorded which). Source of these receptors: a man younger than 35 who had mild COVID-19 (a few samples of this study predate the infection). Cell type and time point are not known. The CDR3 runs from the conserved cysteine through the conserved F or W. D genes are given only for firm matches. Size tells how often a clone was seen (once, few, many) or the class of an expanded clone, and some rows leave it out.

clone_size,cdr3_length,j_call,d_call,v_call,cdr3_nt,cdr3_aa
.,15,TRBJ2-7,.,TRBV11-1,TGTGCCAGCATCACAACTTCAGGGGACGTCTACGAGCAGTACTTC,CASITTSGDVYEQYF
.,14,TRBJ1-5,.,TRBV28,TGTGCCAGCAGAGTAGACGGGGGCAATCAGCCCCAGCATTTT,CASRVDGGNQPQHF
few,15,TRBJ1-2,.,TRBV28,TGTGCCAGCAGTTTAGGGCACTCAACCTCTTATGGCTACACCTTC,CASSLGHSTSYGYTF
many,13,TRBJ2-5,.,TRBV15,TGTGCCACCACCAACAGGGTTCAAGAGACCCAGTACTTC,CATTNRVQETQYF
.,13,TRBJ2-7,TRBD1,TRBV5-1,TGCGCCAGCAGAAGGACAGGGAGATACGAGCAGTACTTC,CASRRTGRYEQYF
.,15,TRBJ1-5,.,TRBV4-1,TGCGCCAGCAGCCGCCTGTACATGGCAGAACAGCCCCAGCATTTT,CASSRLYMAEQPQHF
.,15,TRBJ2-3,TRBD1,TRBV5-1,TGCGCCAGCAGCTTTCCGGGACAGGGGGTAGATACGCAGTATTTT,CASSFPGQGVDTQYF
once,16,TRBJ2-5,TRBD2,TRBV7-2,TGTGCCAGCAGCCCTGGGGCTAGCGGCTTACAAGAGACCCAGTACTTC,CASSPGASGLQETQYF
few,13,TRBJ1-1,.,TRBV6-2/TRBV6-3,TGTGCCAGCAGTTACTCCAGGAACACTGAAGCTTTCTTT,CASSYSRNTEAFF
few,18,TRBJ2-1,TRBD2,TRBV7-6,TGTGCCAGCAGCAAACTAGCGGGGGGCCTCAGCTCCTACAATGAGCAGTTCTTC,CASSKLAGGLSSYNEQFF
.,13,TRBJ2-3,.,TRBV24-1,TGTGCCACCAGTGATACCGCATCAGATACGCAGTATTTT,CATSDTASDTQYF
.,16,TRBJ2-3,.,TRBV10-3,TGTGCCATCAGTGAGTCCCGGGACTCTGGCACAGATACGCAGTATTTT,CAISESRDSGTDTQYF
.,16,TRBJ2-2,.,TRBV6-5,TGTGCCAGCAGTTACGAGGCGGGGGCCCCATCCGGGGAGCTGTTTTTT,CASSYEAGAPSGELFF
once,15,TRBJ1-6,.,TRBV6-5,TGTGCCAGCAGTTACTCATCGGGGCCTAATTCACCCCTCCACTTT,CASSYSSGPNSPLHF
.,13,TRBJ1-2,TRBD1,TRBV27,TGTGCCAGCAGTTTCGGACAGGAGTATGGCTACACCTTC,CASSFGQEYGYTF
few,16,TRBJ2-6,.,TRBV6-2/TRBV6-3,TGTGCCAGCAGTTACTCACCCCGGTCCGGGGCCAACGTCCTGACTTTC,CASSYSPRSGANVLTF
.,14,TRBJ1-5,.,TRBV6-2/TRBV6-3,TGTGACATTTCCTCAGGGTATAGCAATCAGCCCCAGCATTTT,CDISSGYSNQPQHF
.,12,TRBJ2-7,.,TRBV29-1,TGCAGCGTTCGTCAGTATAATGGGCAGCAGTACTTC,CSVRQYNGQQYF
.,13,TRBJ1-2,.,TRBV25-1,TGTGCCAGCAGTGCGGGACCTCCGTATGGCTACACCTTC,CASSAGPPYGYTF
.,15,TRBJ2-5,.,TRBV20-1,TGCAGTGCTAGTTCTGGTCTAGACGGACAAGAGACCCAGTACTTC,CSASSGLDGQETQYF
few,11,TRBJ1-1,.,TRBV12-3/TRBV12-4,TGTGCCAGCGGGTTTAACACTGAAGCTTTCTTT,CASGFNTEAFF
few,14,TRBJ1-2,TRBD1,TRBV6-5,TGTGCCAGCAGTTCCCTACAGGGGGGCTATGGCTACACCTTC,CASSSLQGGYGYTF
.,15,TRBJ1-1,.,TRBV5-1,TGCGCCAGCAGCTTGGGAATGTGGGGCAACACTGGAGCTTTCTTT,CASSLGMWGNTGAFF
.,14,TRBJ2-5,TRBD1,TRBV6-5,TGTGCCAGCAGTTACTCGACAGGGCGGGAGACCCAGTACTTC,CASSYSTGRETQYF
.,16,TRBJ1-4,.,TRBV4-3,TGCGCCAGCAGCCAAGATGGGGTGCAAGCTAATGAAAAACTGTTTTTT,CASSQDGVQANEKLFF
few,16,TRBJ2-7,.,TRBV11-2,TGTGCCAGCAGCGACTGGGACGGCCGCACCAGCTACGAGCAGTACTTC,CASSDWDGRTSYEQYF
.,15,TRBJ1-5,.,TRBV7-9,TGTGCCAGCAGTTCGTCGGGCGTAAGCAATCAGCCCCAGCATTTT,CASSSSGVSNQPQHF
.,14,TRBJ2-2,.,TRBV4-3,TGCGCCAGCAGCCAAGATGCGGGGACCGGGGAGCTGTTTTTT,CASSQDAGTGELFF
.,15,TRBJ2-2,.,TRBV11-2,TGTGCCAGCAGCTCTCCCGAGTTGGGCACCGGGGAGCTGTTTTTT,CASSSPELGTGELFF
.,16,TRBJ2-4,.,TRBV5-1,TGCGCCAGCAGCTTGACAGGACCGGCAGCCAAAAACATTCAGTACTTC,CASSLTGPAAKNIQYF
few,14,TRBJ2-7,.,TRBV7-2,TGTGCCAGCAGCTTCTCGGGTCAGACCTACGAGCAGTACTTC,CASSFSGQTYEQYF
.,17,TRBJ1-6,TRBD1,TRBV9,TGTGCCAGCAGCGTAGGACAGGGGATCTCCTATAATTCACCCCTCCACTTT,CASSVGQGISYNSPLHF
.,16,TRBJ2-1,TRBD2,TRBV6-2/TRBV6-3,TGTGCCAGCAGCCCCCATAGCGGGGGGGCGGGGAATGAGCAGTTCTTC,CASSPHSGGAGNEQFF
few,16,TRBJ2-3,TRBD2,TRBV4-2,TGTGCCAGCAGCCACAGAGCGGGGGGCCCCACAGATACGCAGTATTTT,CASSHRAGGPTDTQYF
.,13,TRBJ2-2,.,TRBV7-6,TGTGCCAGCAGCTTACTGAACACCGGGGAGCTGTTTTTT,CASSLLNTGELFF
few,14,TRBJ2-3,.,TRBV23-1,TGCGCCAGCAGTCAAGTCCGGGAGACAGATACGCAGTATTTT,CASSQVRETDTQYF
few,11,TRBJ1-2,TRBD1,TRBV12-3/TRBV12-4,TGTGCCAGCAGTTTCGGGACAGCCTACACCTTC,CASSFGTAYTF
.,14,TRBJ2-2,TRBD1,TRBV12-3/TRBV12-4,TGTGCCAGCAGTCGAGCTAAGGGACAGGGGAAGCTGTTTTTT,CASSRAKGQGKLFF
few,13,TRBJ2-5,.,TRBV4-1,TGCGCCAGCAGCCGAGCCCTGGGGGAGACCCAGTACTTC,CASSRALGETQYF
.,13,TRBJ2-1,.,TRBV7-9,TGTGCCAGCAGCGAGACACCGCTCGATGAGCAGTTCTTC,CASSETPLDEQFF